This TCR beta chain was sequenced in a study of blood T cell repertoires in COVID-19. Method: immunoSEQ multiplex PCR; TCRdb's copy keeps in-frame clones and lacks some. The table includes just over 90,000 clones, around four fifths detected once. This CDR3 has 12 amino acids. V lost 4 bases, J lost 6 bases, and 9 bases lay in between. From germline, CDR1 is KGHSH and CDR2 LQKENI. The gene calls are TRBV18 and TRBJ1-1; perhaps TRBD1 as D (6 bases). The sequence derives from a human donor in a cohort sampled during active COVID-19. The sequenced material came from peripheral blood. Here the CDR3 DNA reads TGTGCCAGCTCACTACAGGGAGCTGAAGCTTTCTTT. It translates to CASSLQGAEAFF.